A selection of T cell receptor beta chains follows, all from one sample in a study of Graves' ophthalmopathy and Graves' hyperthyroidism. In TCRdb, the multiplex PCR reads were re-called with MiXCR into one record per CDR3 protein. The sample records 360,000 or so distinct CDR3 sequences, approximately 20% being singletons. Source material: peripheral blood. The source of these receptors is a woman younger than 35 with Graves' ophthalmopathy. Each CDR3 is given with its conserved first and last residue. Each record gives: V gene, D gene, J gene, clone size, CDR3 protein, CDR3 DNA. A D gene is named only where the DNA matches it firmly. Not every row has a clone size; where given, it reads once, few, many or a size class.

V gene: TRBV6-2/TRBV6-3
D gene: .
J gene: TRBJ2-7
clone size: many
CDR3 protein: CASSSPGRGASYKQYF
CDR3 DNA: TGTGCCAGCAGTTCCCCGGGGCGGGGCGCCTCCTACAAGCAGTACTTC

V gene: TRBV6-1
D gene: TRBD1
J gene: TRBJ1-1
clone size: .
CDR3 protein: CASSRDRGFEAFF
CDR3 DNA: TGTGCCAGCAGCCGGGACAGGGGTTTTGAAGCTTTCTTT

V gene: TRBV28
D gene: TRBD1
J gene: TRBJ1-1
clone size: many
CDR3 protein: CASSLGRTGPVLNTEAFF
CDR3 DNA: TGTGCCAGCAGTTTAGGAAGGACAGGACCCGTCCTGAACACTGAAGCTTTCTTT

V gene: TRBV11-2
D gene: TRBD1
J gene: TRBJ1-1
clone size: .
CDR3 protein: CASSLQTGTGGATEAFF
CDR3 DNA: TGTGCCAGCAGCTTACAAACCGGGACAGGGGGCGCGACTGAAGCTTTCTTT

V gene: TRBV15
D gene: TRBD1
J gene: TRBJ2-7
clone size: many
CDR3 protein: CATSTHRGQGVRAYEQYF
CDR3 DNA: TGTGCCACCAGCACCCACCGGGGACAGGGTGTTCGGGCCTACGAGCAGTACTTC

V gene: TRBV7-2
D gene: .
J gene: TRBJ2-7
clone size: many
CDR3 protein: CASIRPGRSYEQYF
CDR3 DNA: TGTGCCAGCATCCGACCGGGGCGGTCGTACGAGCAGTACTTC

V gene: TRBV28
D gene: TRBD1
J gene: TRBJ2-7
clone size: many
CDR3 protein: CASSLTGGPSYEQYF
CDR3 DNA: TGTGCCAGCAGTTTAACAGGGGGTCCTTCCTACGAGCAGTACTTC

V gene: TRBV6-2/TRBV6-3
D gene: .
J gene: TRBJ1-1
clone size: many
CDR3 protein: CASCDRFTEAFF
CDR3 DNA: TGTGCCAGTTGCGACAGATTTACTGAAGCTTTCTTT

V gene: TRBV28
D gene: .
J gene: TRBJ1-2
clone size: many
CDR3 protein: CASSPNYGYTF
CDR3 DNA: TGTGCCAGCAGCCCTAACTATGGCTACACCTTC

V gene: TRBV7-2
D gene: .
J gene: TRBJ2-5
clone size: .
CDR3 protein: CASSLWSPALQETQYF
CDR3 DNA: TGTGCCAGCAGCTTATGGTCCCCAGCCCTACAAGAGACCCAGTACTTC

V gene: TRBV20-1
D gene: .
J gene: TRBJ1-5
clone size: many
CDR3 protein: CSARVDSRNQPQHF
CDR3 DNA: TGCAGTGCTAGAGTAGACAGCCGCAATCAGCCCCAGCATTTT

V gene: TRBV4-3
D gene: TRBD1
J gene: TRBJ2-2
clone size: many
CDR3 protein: CASSQDGTGRTGELFF
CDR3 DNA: TGCGCCAGCAGCCAAGATGGGACAGGGCGAACCGGGGAGCTGTTTTTT

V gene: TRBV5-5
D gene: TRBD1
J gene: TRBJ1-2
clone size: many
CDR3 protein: CASSRPGTGGGYTF
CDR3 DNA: TGTGCCAGCAGCCGTCCCGGGACAGGGGGCGGCTACACCTTC

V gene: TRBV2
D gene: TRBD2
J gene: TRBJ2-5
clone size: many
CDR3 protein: CASGGLAGGQETQYF
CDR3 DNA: TGTGCCAGCGGGGGACTAGCGGGGGGACAAGAGACCCAGTACTTC

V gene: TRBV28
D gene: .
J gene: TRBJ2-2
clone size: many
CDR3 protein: CAGRGNTGELFF
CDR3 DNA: TGTGCTGGCAGGGGTAACACCGGGGAGCTGTTTTTT

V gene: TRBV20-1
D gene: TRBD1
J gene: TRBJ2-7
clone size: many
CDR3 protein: CSASLPQGAYEQYF
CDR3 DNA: TGCAGTGCTTCCCTGCCGCAGGGGGCCTACGAGCAGTACTTC

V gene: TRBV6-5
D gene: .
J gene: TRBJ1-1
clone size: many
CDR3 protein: CASKRVNTEAFF
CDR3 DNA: TGTGCCAGCAAGCGAGTGAACACTGAAGCTTTCTTT